These 15 T cell receptor beta chains share one sample of origin, sequenced in a study of T cells in Graves' hyperthyroidism and ophthalmopathy. There were TCR beta CDR3 regions amplified from RNA transcripts. RT-PCR in the first round (using the HTBI primer set) targeted the TCR CDR3. TCRdb re-called the multiplex PCR reads through MiXCR, storing one row per CDR3 protein. This sample has about 570,000 distinct CDR3 sequences, with around 46% found just once. The sequencing sample was made of peripheral blood or thyroid tissue (not recorded which). Receptors originate from an adult woman with Graves' disease, either hyperthyroidism or ophthalmopathy (not recorded which).

This clonotype came up a few times. The rearrangement joins TRBV2 to TRBJ2-5; 11 bases match TRBD1. This CDR3 region has 14 residues. Germline V gene data show CDR1 as SNHLY and CDR2 as FYNNEI. J was trimmed by 4 bases and V by 9 bases; bases with no gene match: 7. The CDR3 sequence: CARGGTGGGETQYF. The CDR3 DNA follows: TGTGCCAGGGGGGGGACAGGGGGAGGAGAGACCCAGTACTTC.

V is TRBV7-2 and J is TRBJ2-2; D uncertain. The CDR3 spans 13 residues. Germline lookup yields CDR1 SGHTA and CDR2 FQGNSA. Trimming took 6 bases from V and 3 from J, leaving 8 bases between them. DNA of the CDR3: TGTGCCAGCAGAAATACGTACACCGGGGAGCTGTTTTTT. It codes for CASRNTYTGELFF.

This clonotype was observed many times. The rearrangement links TRBV6-4 to TRBJ1-2; 7 bases are a match to TRBD1. The CDR3 runs to 13 residues. Germline CDR1 reads MRHNA; CDR2 reads SNTAGT. The ends lost 9 bases at V and 5 bases at J; junction bases unmatched: 9. The CDR3 bases are TGTGCCAGAACACAGGGGCGCCGGTATGGCTACACCTTC. This gives the protein CARTQGRRYGYTF.

CDR3 nucleotides: TGTGCCAGCAGTGACCAGGGACTGTCCTACGAGCAGTACTTC. Protein sequence: CASSDQGLSYEQYF. V usage is TRBV2 and J usage is TRBJ2-7, with D maybe TRBD2 (6 bases). CDR1 and CDR2 (germline): SNHLY, FYNNEI. V was clipped by 3 bases and J by 1 base, with 10 bases between them. The CDR3 sequence is 14 residues long.

This clonotype was counted many times. The rearrangement links TRBV27 to TRBJ1-1; D gene unclear. CDR1 is MNHEY and CDR2 is SMNVEV in the germline V gene (reference sequence). Trimming took off 6 bases at V and 1 base at J, with 9 bases between the two ends. The CDR3 runs 13 residues. CDR3 sequence (DNA): TGTGCCAGCAGAGTGTGGGGGAACACTGAAGCTTTCTTT. Protein product: CASRVWGNTEAFF.

This clonotype has ten or more counts. The chain links TRBV7-9 to TRBJ1-1; D is perhaps TRBD1 (5 bases). Trimming left V 3 bases short and J 6 bases short, with 14 bases between. This CDR3 comprises 14 residues. Germline lookup yields CDR1 SEHNR and CDR2 FQNEAQ (reference sequence). Here the CDR3 DNA reads TGTGCCAGCAGCTTTTTCACGGAGGGGCCTGAAGCTTTCTTT. Encoded protein: CASSFFTEGPEAFF.

This clonotype appeared many times. The chain is built from TRBV5-6 and TRBJ2-2, with 9 bases that match TRBD2. CDR3 length: 16 amino acids. Unmatched junction bases numbered 4, after V lost 0 bases and J lost 4 bases. Germline CDR1 reads SGHDT; CDR2 reads YYEEEE. The CDR3 region is CASSLGASGTTGELFF. The CDR3 DNA reads TGTGCCAGCAGCTTGGGCGCTAGCGGGACCACCGGGGAGCTGTTTTTT.

This clonotype has at least ten counts. The gene calls are TRBV6-1 and TRBJ2-7; D call uncertain. Germline-derived CDR1 and CDR2 are MNHNS and SASEGT. V was clipped by 6 bases and J by 6 bases, with 15 bases between them. The CDR3 has 13 amino acids. CDR3 coding DNA: TGTGCCAGCAGAGCCCCGAAATCTTTCGAGCAGTACTTC. It is translated as CASRAPKSFEQYF.

V and J are TRBV7-2 and TRBJ1-2; 7 positions match TRBD1. Germline V gene sequence: CDR1 SGHTA, CDR2 FQGNSA. The ends lost 4 bases at V and 4 bases at J; junction bases unmatched: 3. The CDR3 loop spans 13 amino acids. The CDR3 spells CASSSRQGYGYTF. The CDR3 nucleotides read TGTGCCAGCAGCTCTCGACAGGGCTATGGCTACACCTTC.

The gene calls are TRBV2 and TRBJ2-2, with 11 bases matching TRBD1. The CDR3 has 14 amino acids. In germline, CDR1 is SNHLY, CDR2 FYNNEI. Trimming took 4 bases from V and 9 from J; bases not matched to a gene: 4. CDR3 coding DNA: TGTGCCAGCAGTGCAGGGACAGGGGGAAGGGAGCTGTTTTTT. Translating it yields CASSAGTGGRELFF.

Concerning this clonotype itself: No DNA is shown, since the ends of the CDR3 on it are uncertain; the CDR3 is the one TCRdb lists. The genes are TRBV2 and TRBJ1-4. The CDR3 numbers 10 amino acids, ends counted. Germline lookup yields CDR1 SNHLY and CDR2 FYNNEI. The CDR3 sequence is CASILGGTVF.

This clonotype was seen many times. This rearrangement joins TRBV11-3 to TRBJ2-5; D unresolved. CDR3 length: 15 amino acids. Trimming cost V 2 bases and J 5 bases, with 15 bases left between them. Germline CDR1 reads SGHNT; CDR2 reads YENEEA. In DNA form, the CDR3 reads TGTGCCAGCAGCTTACTGGCTAGGTGCAAGGAGACCCAGTACTTC. Protein: CASSLLARCKETQYF.

In its sample, this clonotype was seen once. This chain uses TRBV13 with TRBJ1-2, with a weak D call TRBD1 (5 bases). Trimming stripped 2 bases from V and 10 bases from J, with 17 bases between. This CDR3 region has 14 residues. Germline V CDR1 and CDR2: PRHDT, FYEKMQ (reference sequence). CDR3 sequence reads: CASSLISRDAFYTF. For the CDR3, the DNA is TGTGCCAGCAGCTTAATCTCAAGGGACGCATTCTACACCTTC.

The chain uses TRBV10-3 and TRBJ1-6; D remains unclear. The CDR3 is 11 amino acids. The germline V and J ends were trimmed by 4 bases and 11 bases, with 6 bases remaining between them. Germline CDR1 is ENHRY and CDR2 is SYGVKD. DNA of the CDR3: TGTGCCATCAGTGGGCCGGCACCCCTCCACTTT. This translates into CAISGPAPLHF.

This rearrangement joins TRBV7-2 to TRBJ1-4, with D unclear. V gave up 3 bases and J gave up 3 bases, with 5 bases separating them. This CDR3 contains 13 residues. Germline V gene sequence: CDR1 SGHTA, CDR2 FQGNSA. The CDR3 coding sequence is TGTGCCAGCAGCTTCTTTGCTAATGAAAAACTGTTTTTT. The encoded protein is CASSFFANEKLFF.